Presented here are 28 T cell receptor beta chains from one specimen sequenced in a study of immune evolution from preneoplasia to lung adenocarcinoma. Assay used: immunoSEQ multiplex PCR; TCRdb lists only in-frame clones, some missing. This table has about 4,900 clones, roughly four fifths appearing once. Sequencing input: FFPE minimally invasive lung adenocarcinoma tissue. Receptor source: a person between 55 and 80 years old with lung adenocarcinoma.

This rearrangement joins TRBV7-3 to TRBJ2-1; TRBD2 aligns across 9 bases. Germline V gene lookup returns CDR1 SGHTA and CDR2 FQGTGA. The CDR3 spans 15 residues. V lost 1 base and J lost 5; bases outside the gene matches: 3. CDR3 residues: CASSLRLAGNNEQFF. CDR3 sequence (DNA): TGTGCCAGCAGCTTAAGGCTAGCGGGAAACAATGAGCAGTTCTTC.

The chain uses TRBV9 and TRBJ1-2; D possibly corresponds to TRBD1 (5 bases). The length of the CDR3 is 17 residues. Trimming pared 3 bases from V and 2 bases from J, leaving 20 bases between. Germline values: CDR1 SGDLS, CDR2 YYNGEE. The CDR3 sequence: CASSAPRGRSQNYGYTF. For the CDR3, the DNA is TGTGCCAGCAGCGCTCCGAGGGGCCGAAGCCAAAACTATGGCTACACCTTC.

V gene TRBV9 combines with J gene TRBJ2-3; 11 bases line up with TRBD2. This CDR3 contains 15 residues. V was clipped by 5 bases and J by 4 bases; unmatched bases: 6. In germline, CDR1 is SGDLS, CDR2 YYNGEE. The CDR3 reads CASSISGGGPDTQYF. In nucleotides, the CDR3 is TGTGCCAGCAGTATTAGCGGGGGGGGCCCAGATACGCAGTATTTT.

This clone has only a few counts. The chain recombines TRBV6-5 with TRBJ1-1; D not resolved. Germline loops: CDR1 MNHEY, CDR2 SVGAGI. This CDR3 is built from 15 residues. The V and J ends lost 2 bases and 5 bases respectively, with 15 bases between them. The CDR3 here is CASSYRNVRGTEAFF. Here the CDR3 DNA reads TGTGCCAGCAGTTACCGGAACGTCCGAGGAACTGAAGCTTTCTTT.

The chain recombines TRBV28 with TRBJ1-2; D remains unclear. Germline V gene sequence: CDR1 MDHEN, CDR2 SYDVKM. Trimming removed 5 bases at V and 1 base at J, with 5 bases between. The CDR3 consists of 12 residues. The CDR3 region has the DNA TGTGCCAGCAGTCGGGTTAACTATGGCTACACCTTC. It codes for CASSRVNYGYTF.

The J gene is TRBJ1-2, the V gene TRBV27; 7 bases fit TRBD1. The CDR3 runs to 16 residues. The V gene's germline CDR1 is MNHEY and CDR2 SMNVEV (reference sequence). The trim removed 8 bases at V and 2 bases at J, leaving 14 bases unmatched. CDR3 coding DNA: TGTGCCAGCTCCCGACGGGCGAGGGGGCTCAACTATGGCTACACCTTC. This codes for CASSRRARGLNYGYTF.

The chain couples TRBV7-6 to TRBJ2-1; no clear D gene. V gave up 2 bases and J gave up 0 bases, with 14 bases separating them. CDR1 is SGHVS, CDR2 FNYEAQ, per germline. The CDR3 runs to 17 residues. The DNA of the CDR3 is TGTGCCAGCAGCTTACTCCCGGGTCAATCCTCCTACAATGAGCAGTTCTTC. This sequence encodes CASSLLPGQSSYNEQFF.

V gene TRBV7-3 combines with J gene TRBJ2-5, with a tentative D call TRBD1 (5 bases). The CDR3 sequence is 13 residues long. Deletions cut 5 bases from V and 4 bases from J, with 11 bases between. Germline CDR1 SGHTA, CDR2 FQGTGA. The CDR3 bases are TGTGCCAGCAGCGTTCAGGGTGGAGAGACCCAGTACTTC. Amino acids: CASSVQGGETQYF. Variable domain in full (rest from reference TRBV7-3 and TRBJ2-5): GAGVSQTPSNKVTEKGKYVELRCDPISGHTALYWYRQSLGQGPEFLIYFQGTGAADDSGLPNDRFFAVRPEGSVSTLKIQRTERGDSAVYLCASSVQGGETQYFGPGTRLLVL.

The V and J genes are TRBV5-1 and TRBJ2-3; 9 positions agree with TRBD2. CDR3 length equals 15 residues. Germline assignment: CDR1 SGHRS and CDR2 YFSETQ. J lost 4 bases, V lost 3 bases, and 6 bases had no gene match. In nucleotides, the CDR3 is TGCGCCAGCAGCTCCGACCCTAGCGGGGCAGATACGCAGTATTTT. The encoded protein is CASSSDPSGADTQYF.

This rearrangement joins TRBV10-3 to TRBJ2-5, with D perhaps TRBD1 (5 bases). Germline lookup yields CDR1 ENHRY and CDR2 SYGVKD. Deletions cut 4 bases from V and 5 bases from J, with 17 bases between. The CDR3 contains 15 residues. The CDR3 nucleotides read TGTGCCATCAGTGCTCAGGGCGACCCCGGGGAGACCCAGTACTTC. This translates into CAISAQGDPGETQYF.

This chain joins TRBV28 and TRBJ1-5; tentative D call: TRBD1 (5 bases). Per the germline V gene, CDR1 is MDHEN and CDR2 is SYDVKM. The CDR3 is 15 residues long. Deletions cut 6 bases from V and 0 bases from J, with 12 bases between. The CDR3 loop reads CASSHGHISNQPQHF. The CDR3 DNA follows: TGTGCCAGCAGCCACGGACACATTAGCAATCAGCCCCAGCATTTT.

Only one count was recorded for this clone. The J gene is TRBJ2-7, the V gene TRBV5-4, with 8 bases that match TRBD2. V gave up 0 bases and J gave up 5 bases; unmatched junction bases: 7. Germline V CDR1 and CDR2: SGHNT, YYREEE (reference sequence). The CDR3 length is 15 residues. The CDR3 DNA sequence: TGTGCCAGCAGCTTGGGGGTAGCGGGAAAGGACGAGCAGTACTTC. It specifies CASSLGVAGKDEQYF.

The chain uses TRBV30 and TRBJ2-3; TRBD1 aligns across 7 bases. Germline V gene lookup returns CDR1 GTSNPN and CDR2 SVGIG (reference sequence). The J segment lost 6 bases and the V segment lost 4 bases, leaving 13 bases of the junction unmatched. The CDR3 sequence is 15 residues long. The CDR3 coding sequence is TGTGCCTGGATACAGGGGCCCACGCCCGCCGATACGCAGTATTTT. This translates into CAWIQGPTPADTQYF.

This rearrangement joins TRBV6-1 to TRBJ2-1, with D uncertain. Germline loops: CDR1 MNHNS, CDR2 SASEGT. V lost 6 bases to trimming and J lost 6 bases, with 15 bases between them. This CDR3 region has 14 residues. The CDR3 nucleotides read TGTGCCAGCAGCATCACATCCCTGGGCAATGAGCAGTTCTTC. Protein: CASSITSLGNEQFF.

This rearrangement joins TRBV19 to TRBJ2-3; D gene ambiguous. V lost 7 bases to trimming and J lost 4 bases, with 6 bases between them. The CDR3 runs to 11 residues. Germline V gene data show CDR1 as LNHDA and CDR2 as SQIVND (reference sequence). CDR3 DNA sequence: TGTGCCAGTACCCAGTCAGATACGCAGTATTTT. Residues: CASTQSDTQYF. The full variable domain, with the rest looked up from reference TRBV19 and TRBJ2-3, is DGGITQSPKYLFRKEGQNVTLSCEQNLNHDAMYWYRQDPGQGLRLIYYSQIVNDFQKGDIAEGYSVSREKKESFPLTVTSAQKNPTAFYLCASTQSDTQYFGPGTRLTVL.

CDR3 residues: CASGTADSNQPQHF. The DNA for the CDR3 is TGTGCCAGCGGGACTGCTGATAGCAATCAGCCCCAGCATTTT. The chain uses TRBV10-3 and TRBJ1-5; tentatively, D is TRBD1 (5 bases). The germline V and J ends were trimmed by 10 bases and 0 bases, with 13 bases remaining between them. Germline V gene data show CDR1 as ENHRY and CDR2 as SYGVKD. The length of the CDR3 is 14 residues.

The chain combines TRBV7-9 with TRBJ2-3; perhaps D is TRBD1 or TRBD2 (6 bases each). CDR3 length: 16 amino acids. Trimming pared 5 bases from V and 0 bases from J, leaving 15 bases between. The V gene's germline CDR1 is SEHNR and CDR2 FQNEAQ (reference sequence). The CDR3 sequence: CASSPTGGASTDTQYF. CDR3 bases: TGTGCCAGCAGCCCGACAGGCGGGGCCAGCACAGATACGCAGTATTTT.

V usage is TRBV28 and J usage is TRBJ2-3; TRBD1 matches at 9 bases. Trimming at V came to 11 bases and at J to 5 bases, leaving 8 bases not matched to a gene. This CDR3 comprises 13 residues. Germline V gene lookup returns CDR1 MDHEN and CDR2 SYDVKM. CDR3 in amino acids: CAGGTGSLDTQYF. The CDR3 DNA sequence: TGTGCCGGAGGGACAGGGAGTTTAGATACGCAGTATTTT.

The V call is TRBV28, the J call TRBJ2-1, with 8 bases aligning to TRBD2. V lost 4 bases and J lost 8; bases outside the gene matches: 16. The V gene's germline CDR1 is MDHEN and CDR2 SYDVKM. The CDR3 is made up of 17 amino acids. CDR3 nucleotides: TGTGCCAGCAGTTCGCTACTAGCGGAGGCCTATAGAGATGAGCAGTTCTTC. It specifies CASSSLLAEAYRDEQFF.

This sequence joins TRBV10-2 and TRBJ2-3, with D uncertain. Germline assignment: CDR1 WSHSY and CDR2 SAAADI. The CDR3 is made up of 14 amino acids. V was trimmed by 7 bases and J by 5 bases, leaving 16 bases between them. CDR3 sequence (DNA): TGCGCCAGCATCCCCAGCCGAGCCGGAGATACGCAGTATTTT. The encoded protein is CASIPSRAGDTQYF.

V usage is TRBV6-1 and J usage is TRBJ1-2; D is ambiguous. CDR3 length: 15 amino acids. Germline V gene lookup returns CDR1 MNHNS and CDR2 SASEGT. The V and J ends lost 6 bases and 2 bases respectively, with 16 bases between them. The CDR3 is CASSPLAGGNYGYTF. CDR3 bases: TGTGCCAGCAGCCCACTGGCGGGTGGCAACTATGGCTACACCTTC.

The chain recombines TRBV27 with TRBJ2-3, with no clear D. The CDR3 extends over 13 amino acids. V lost 10 bases to trimming and J lost 2 bases, with 13 bases between them. Germline CDR1 reads MNHEY; CDR2 reads SMNVEV (reference sequence). CDR3 sequence reads: CANSRSYTDTQYF. CDR3 nucleotides: TGTGCCAACAGCCGATCCTACACAGATACGCAGTATTTT.

This clone was detected once. The CDR3 DNA reads as TGTGCCAGCAGCACGATAGGGGGGAATCAGCCCCAGCATTTT. As protein: CASSTIGGNQPQHF. This chain joins TRBV11-2 and TRBJ1-5; a weak D match, TRBD1 (6 bases). There are 14 residues in the CDR3. Germline V gene lookup returns CDR1 SGHAT and CDR2 FQNNGV. The V gene lost 5 bases and the J gene lost 4 bases, with 12 bases spanning the gap.

The gene calls are TRBV4-2 and TRBJ2-2, with TRBD2 matching over 7 bases. The V segment lost 1 base and the J segment 6 bases; nucleotides outside the gene matches: 11. Germline-derived CDR1 and CDR2 are LGHNA and YNFKEQ. The CDR3 is 17 amino acids. In DNA form, the CDR3 reads TGTGCCAGCAGCCAAGTCTCATCGGCGGGAGCAGCCGGGGAGCTGTTTTTT. Translating gives CASSQVSSAGAAGELFF.

The CDR3 DNA reads TGTGCCAGCAGCTTCCCTCCGGGGGGAAGGACCAATGAGCAGTTCTTC. It is translated as CASSFPPGGRTNEQFF. The chain has TRBV7-2 and TRBJ2-1; 7 nucleotides line up with TRBD2. Germline CDR1 and CDR2: SGHTA and FQGNSA. This CDR3 region has 16 residues. Trimming removed 3 bases from V and 6 bases from J; junction bases left unmatched: 11. Combining the CDR3 with reference TRBV7-2 and TRBJ2-1 gives the whole variable domain GAGVSQSPSNKVTEKGKDVELRCDPISGHTALYWYRQSLGQGLEFLIYFQGNSAPDKSGLPSDRFSAERTGGSVSTLTIQRTQQEDSAVYLCASSFPPGGRTNEQFFGPGTRLTVL.

The chain employs TRBV19 and TRBJ1-2; D remains ambiguous. Germline assignment: CDR1 LNHDA and CDR2 SQIVND (reference sequence). Trimming shortened V by 3 bases and J by 2 bases, and 10 bases separated the two germline ends. The CDR3 spans 14 residues. The CDR3 is CASSIGVRNYGYTF. The CDR3, as DNA: TGTGCCAGTAGTATTGGAGTCAGAAACTATGGCTACACCTTC.

In its sample, this clone was seen a few times. The chain's CDR3 is CASSLTSGSTPDTQYF. The CDR3 DNA follows: TGTGCCAGCAGTTTGACTAGCGGGAGCACCCCAGATACGCAGTATTTT. The chain has TRBV27 and TRBJ2-3; 12 bases are a match to TRBD2. Trimming at V came to 3 bases and at J to 4 bases, leaving 5 bases not matched to a gene. There are 16 residues in the CDR3. Germline CDR1 and CDR2: MNHEY and SMNVEV (reference sequence).

The chain couples TRBV11-1 to TRBJ2-1; 12 bases agree with TRBD2. Germline V lookup: CDR1 SGHAT, CDR2 FQDESV (reference sequence). This CDR3 has 16 amino acids. V shed 3 bases and J 3 bases; nucleotides not matched to a gene: 3. Here the CDR3 DNA reads TGTGCCAGCAGCTTGCTAGCGGGAGGGAGCTACAATGAGCAGTTCTTC. Translation gives CASSLLAGGSYNEQFF.